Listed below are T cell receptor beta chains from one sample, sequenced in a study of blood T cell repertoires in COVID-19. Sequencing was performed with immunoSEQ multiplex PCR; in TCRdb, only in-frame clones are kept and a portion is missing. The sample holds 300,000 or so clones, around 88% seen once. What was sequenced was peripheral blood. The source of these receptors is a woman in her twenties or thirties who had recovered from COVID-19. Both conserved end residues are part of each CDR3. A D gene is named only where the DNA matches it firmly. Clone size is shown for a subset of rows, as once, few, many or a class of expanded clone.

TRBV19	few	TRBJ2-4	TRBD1	CASSLRQGWAAKNIQYF	TGTGCCAGTAGCCTTAGACAGGGGTGGGCGGCCAAAAACATTCAGTACTTC
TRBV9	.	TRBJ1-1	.	CASSVEWGVGTEAFF	TGTGCCAGCAGCGTAGAGTGGGGCGTTGGCACTGAAGCTTTCTTT
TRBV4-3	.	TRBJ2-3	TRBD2	CASSQGPAGEPTDTQYF	TGCGCCAGCAGCCAAGGGCCAGCGGGGGAACCCACAGATACGCAGTATTTT
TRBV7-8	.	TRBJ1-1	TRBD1	CASSLGYRGPNTEAFF	TGTGCCAGCAGCTTAGGTTACAGGGGGCCTAACACTGAAGCTTTCTTT
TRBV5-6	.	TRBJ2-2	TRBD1	CASSSVDDRAENTGELFF	TGTGCCAGCAGCTCAGTCGATGACAGGGCGGAGAACACCGGGGAGCTGTTTTTT
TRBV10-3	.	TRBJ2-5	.	CAISETSRGQETQYF	TGTGCCATCAGTGAGACCTCCAGGGGTCAAGAGACCCAGTACTTC
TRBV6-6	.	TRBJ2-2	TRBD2	CASSYSGGTNTGELFF	TGTGCCAGCAGTTATAGCGGGGGGACGAACACCGGGGAGCTGTTTTTT
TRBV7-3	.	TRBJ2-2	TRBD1	CASSTLQGAAGELFF	TGTGCCAGCAGCACACTCCAGGGGGCTGCCGGGGAGCTGTTTTTT
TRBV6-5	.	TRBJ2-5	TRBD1	CASSYGTGATQYF	TGTGCCAGCAGTTACGGGACAGGGGCGACCCAGTACTTC
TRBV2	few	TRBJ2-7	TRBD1	CASSANRDRVYEQYF	TGTGCCAGCAGCGCAAACCGGGACAGGGTCTACGAGCAGTACTTC
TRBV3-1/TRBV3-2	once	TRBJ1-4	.	CASSLSPSDSALFF	TGTGCCAGCAGCCTAAGCCCATCAGACTCGGCCCTGTTTTTT
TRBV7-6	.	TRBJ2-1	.	CASSLGGGAPGHEQFF	TGTGCCAGCAGCTTAGGAGGGGGGGCCCCCGGCCATGAGCAGTTCTTC
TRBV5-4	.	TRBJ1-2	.	CASTYRAVAYGYTF	TGTGCCAGCACCTACAGGGCGGTTGCCTATGGCTACACCTTC
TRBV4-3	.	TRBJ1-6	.	CASSQLQGGNSPLHF	TGCGCCAGCAGCCAACTACAGGGTGGGAATTCACCCCTCCACTTT
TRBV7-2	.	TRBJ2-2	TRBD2	CASTSGGMNTGELFF	TGTGCCAGCACAAGCGGGGGGATGAACACCGGGGAGCTGTTTTTT
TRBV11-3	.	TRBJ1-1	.	CASSLNRFNTEAFF	TGTGCCAGCAGCTTGAACAGGTTCAACACTGAAGCTTTCTTT
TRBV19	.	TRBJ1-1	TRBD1	CASSIARGHLNTEAFF	TGTGCCAGTAGTATAGCGAGGGGGCATCTGAACACTGAAGCTTTCTTT
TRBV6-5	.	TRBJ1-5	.	CASSYSRGRDQPQHF	TGTGCCAGCAGTTACTCACGGGGGAGGGATCAGCCCCAGCATTTT
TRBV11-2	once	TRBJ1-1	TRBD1	CASSLAGTANTEAFF	TGTGCCAGCAGCTTAGCGGGGACAGCGAACACTGAAGCTTTCTTT
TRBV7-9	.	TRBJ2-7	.	CASSPKDTSYEQYF	TGTGCCAGCAGCCCCAAGGACACCTCCTACGAGCAGTACTTC
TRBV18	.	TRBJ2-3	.	CASSPYRDTGTDTQYF	TGTGCCAGCTCACCGTACCGGGACACTGGCACAGATACGCAGTATTTT
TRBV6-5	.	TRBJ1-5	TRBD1	CASRSGTGVQPQHF	TGTGCCAGCAGATCCGGGACAGGGGTGCAGCCCCAGCATTTT
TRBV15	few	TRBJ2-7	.	CATRTPRGNEQYF	TGTGCCACCAGAACCCCCCGCGGTAACGAGCAGTACTTC
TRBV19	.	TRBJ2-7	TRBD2	CASSALAGGSYEQYF	TGTGCCAGTAGTGCCCTAGCGGGGGGATCCTACGAGCAGTACTTC
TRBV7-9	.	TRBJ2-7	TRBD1	CASRQGYEQYF	TGTGCCAGCAGACAGGGGTACGAGCAGTACTTC
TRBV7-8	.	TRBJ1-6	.	CASSFLRQLQGGAYNSPLHF	TGTGCCAGCAGCTTCTTACGCCAACTACAAGGTGGCGCCTATAATTCACCCCTCCACTTT
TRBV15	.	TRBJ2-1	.	CATTSYLNEQFF	TGTGCCACCACCTCCTACCTCAATGAGCAGTTCTTC
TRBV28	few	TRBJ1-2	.	CASSPDIYGYTF	TGTGCCAGCAGTCCTGACATCTATGGCTACACCTTC
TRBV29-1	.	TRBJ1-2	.	CSVGALWRDDGYTF	TGCAGCGTCGGCGCCCTGTGGAGGGACGATGGCTACACCTTC
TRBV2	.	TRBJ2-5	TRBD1	CASSEAGRGQETQYF	TGTGCCAGCAGTGAAGCCGGCAGGGGGCAGGAGACCCAGTACTTC
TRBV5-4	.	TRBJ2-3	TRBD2	CASSRGGATDTQYF	TGTGCCAGCAGTCGCGGGGGGGCCACAGATACGCAGTATTTT